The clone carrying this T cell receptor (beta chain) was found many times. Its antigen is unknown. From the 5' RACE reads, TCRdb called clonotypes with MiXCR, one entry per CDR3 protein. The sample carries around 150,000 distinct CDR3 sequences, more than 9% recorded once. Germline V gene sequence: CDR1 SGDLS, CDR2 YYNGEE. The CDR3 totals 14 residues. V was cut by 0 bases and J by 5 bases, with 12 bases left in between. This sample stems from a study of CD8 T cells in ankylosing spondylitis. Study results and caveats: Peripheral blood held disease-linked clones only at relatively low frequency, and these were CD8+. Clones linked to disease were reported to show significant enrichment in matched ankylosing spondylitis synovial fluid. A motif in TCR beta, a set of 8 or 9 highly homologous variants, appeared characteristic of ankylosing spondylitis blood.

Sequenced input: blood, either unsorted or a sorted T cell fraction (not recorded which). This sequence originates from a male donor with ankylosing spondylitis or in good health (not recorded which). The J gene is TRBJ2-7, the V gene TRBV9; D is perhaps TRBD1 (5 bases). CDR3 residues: CASSVGAGPHEQYF. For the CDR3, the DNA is TGTGCCAGCAGCGTAGGGGCAGGGCCCCACGAGCAGTACTTC.